Listed here are 18 T cell receptor beta chains from one sample, sequenced in a study of cytomegalovirus exposure and HLA in healthy donors. Vbeta (60) and Jbeta (13) primers were used in the PCR. The assay was immunoSEQ multiplex PCR, and TCRdb's table has in-frame clones only and misses some. Among 150,000 to 200,000 clones listed, roughly 80% were seen once. Sequenced input: PBMCs. The receptors were sampled from a female donor in good health and CMV-seronegative.

The chain employs TRBV1 and TRBJ1-1; the D segment call TRBD1 is taken from the table without a DNA check. TRBV1 is a listed pseudogene. The CDR3 length is 17 residues. CDR3 loop: CTSSQDRGKVENTEAFF. The CDR3 region has the DNA TGCACCAGCAGCCAAGATAGGGGGAAAGTAGAGAACACTGAAGCTTTCTTT.

This clone is a singleton in its sample. CDR3 DNA: TGTGCCAGTAGTATGGGGCCGGATGGAAACACCATATATTTT. Protein sequence: CASSMGPDGNTIYF. The chain is built from TRBV19 and TRBJ1-3; D might be TRBD1 (5 bases). CDR1 is LNHDA, CDR2 SQIVND, per germline (reference sequence). Trimming shortened V by 3 bases and J by 3 bases, and 9 bases separated the two germline ends. The CDR3 contains 14 residues.

The rearrangement joins TRBV2 to TRBJ1-1; D is uncertain. This CDR3 is 11 amino acids long. Trimming left V 9 bases short and J 8 bases short, with 13 bases between. Per germline, CDR1 SNHLY and CDR2 FYNNEI. CDR3 nucleotide sequence: TGTGCCAGTGAAGACTTATTCGAAGCTTTCTTT. As protein: CASEDLFEAFF.

The chain recombines TRBV7-2 with TRBJ2-5; TRBD2 aligns across 8 bases. The DNA matches TRBJ2-7 better at its end, which makes the J call doubtful. This CDR3 contains 14 residues. Germline CDR1 SGHTA, CDR2 FQGNSA. The CDR3 spells CASSWAGGTYEQYF. The CDR3 DNA is TGTGCCAGCAGCTGGGCGGGGGGAACGTACGAGCAGTACTTC.

The rearrangement uses TRBV5-1 and TRBJ2-3; TRBD2 matches at 9 bases. There are 15 residues in the CDR3. The V segment lost 4 bases and the J segment 2 bases; nucleotides outside the gene matches: 5. Per germline, CDR1 SGHRS and CDR2 YFSETQ. CDR3 region: CASSQLAGPTDTQYF. The CDR3 bases are TGCGCCAGCAGCCAGCTAGCGGGACCCACAGATACGCAGTATTTT. The full variable domain, its missing parts supplied by reference TRBV5-1 and TRBJ2-3, is KAGVTQTPRYLIKTRGQQVTLSCSPISGHRSVSWYQQTPGQGLQFLFEYFSETQRNKGNFPGRFSGRQFSNSRSEMNVSTLELGDSALYLCASSQLAGPTDTQYFGPGTRLTVL.

The chain recombines TRBV14 with TRBJ1-1; D perhaps matches TRBD1 (6 bases). Per germline, CDR1 SGHDN and CDR2 FVKESK. The CDR3 runs 11 residues. V dropped 3 bases and J dropped 9 bases, with 8 bases sitting between them. CDR3 DNA: TGTGCCAGCAGCCAGGGACATCAAGCTTTCTTT. Amino acids: CASSQGHQAFF.

The chain carries TRBV7-9 and TRBJ2-1; D perhaps matches TRBD1 (6 bases). Between the trimmed V and J ends, which lost 5 bases and 6 bases, there was a span of 11 bases. The CDR3 has 13 residues. CDR1 is SEHNR and CDR2 is FQNEAQ in the germline V gene (reference sequence). The CDR3 loop is CASSLEQGNEQFF. In DNA form, the CDR3 reads TGTGCCAGCAGCCTAGAACAGGGCAATGAGCAGTTCTTC.

The chain joins TRBV2 to TRBJ2-2, with TRBD2 matching 8 bases. The V gene end was trimmed by 1 base and the J gene end by 4 bases; junction bases not matched to a gene: 5. Per the germline V gene, CDR1 is SNHLY and CDR2 is FYNNEI. This CDR3 is 16 amino acids long. The CDR3 spells CASSEVTGGPTGELFF. The CDR3 bases are TGTGCCAGCAGTGAAGTGACGGGAGGGCCCACCGGGGAGCTGTTTTTT. Variable domain in full (rest from reference TRBV2 and TRBJ2-2): EPEVTQTPSHQVTQMGQEVILRCVPISNHLYFYWYRQILGQKVEFLVSFYNNEISEKSEIFDDQFSVERPDGSNFTLKIRSTKLEDSAMYFCASSEVTGGPTGELFFGEGSRLTVL.

The chain links TRBV27 to TRBJ1-1, with a possible D match to TRBD1 (5 bases). Germline CDR1 reads MNHEY; CDR2 reads SMNVEV (reference sequence). V was cut by 2 bases and J by 2 bases, with 9 bases left in between. The CDR3 consists of 14 residues. CDR3 amino acids: CASSLRGANTEAFF. Written as DNA, the CDR3 is TGTGCCAGCAGTTTACGCGGGGCCAACACTGAAGCTTTCTTT.

The chain links TRBV5-8 to TRBJ2-7, with TRBD1 as a possible D gene (6 bases). Deletions cut 2 bases from V and 2 bases from J, with 11 bases between. CDR1 is SGHTS and CDR2 is YDEGEE in the germline V gene. The CDR3 runs 14 residues. The CDR3, as DNA: TGTGCCAGCAGCTTACAGGGTGGGACCTACGAGCAGTACTTC. Translation gives CASSLQGGTYEQYF.

The chain joins TRBV6-5 to TRBJ1-5; weak D call: TRBD1 (5 bases). Deletions cut 0 bases from V and 11 bases from J, with 14 bases between. Germline loops: CDR1 MNHEY, CDR2 SVGAGI. The CDR3 spans 14 residues. This chain's CDR3 is CASSYSGVHEAQHF. DNA of the CDR3: TGTGCCAGCAGTTACTCAGGGGTACATGAGGCCCAGCATTTT.

The V gene is TRBV2, the J gene TRBJ2-1; D gene ambiguous. Germline CDR1 reads SNHLY; CDR2 reads FYNNEI. Trimming cost V 7 bases and J 0 bases, with 13 bases left between them. The CDR3 runs to 15 residues. The CDR3 region has the DNA TGTGCCAGCACTGGGCGTGTCAGCTCCTACAATGAGCAGTTCTTC. Translated, it gives CASTGRVSSYNEQFF. Filled out from reference TRBV2 and TRBJ2-1, the complete variable domain reads EPEVTQTPSHQVTQMGQEVILRCVPISNHLYFYWYRQILGQKVEFLVSFYNNEISEKSEIFDDQFSVERPDGSNFTLKIRSTKLEDSAMYFCASTGRVSSYNEQFFGPGTRLTVL.

This rearrangement joins TRBV6-5 to TRBJ2-7, with D uncertain. The CDR3 runs 14 residues. Between the trimmed V and J ends, which lost 2 bases and 0 bases, there was a span of 8 bases. Germline CDR1 MNHEY, CDR2 SVGAGI. CDR3 bases: TGTGCCAGCAGTTACAAACAGATCTCCTACGAGCAGTACTTC. It is translated as CASSYKQISYEQYF.

The rearrangement links TRBV30 to TRBJ1-3; D is possibly TRBD1 (6 bases). Trimming removed 5 bases at V and 2 bases at J, with 13 bases between. This CDR3 region has 14 residues. CDR1 is GTSNPN and CDR2 is SVGIG in the germline V gene (reference sequence). The CDR3 region is CAWLRGRPGNTIYF. The DNA of the CDR3 is TGTGCCTGGCTGCGGGGGCGACCTGGAAACACCATATATTTT.

This chain connects TRBV20-1 to TRBJ1-1; 8 bases are shared with TRBD1. The CDR3 totals 11 residues. Per germline, CDR1 DFQATT and CDR2 SNEGSKA (reference sequence). Trimming at V came to 3 bases and at J to 8 bases, leaving 2 bases not matched to a gene. CDR3 nucleotide sequence: TGCAGTGCTAGCGGGGACAGGGAAGCTTTCTTT. Translation gives CSASGDREAFF.

This rearrangement joins TRBV28 to TRBJ2-1, with D possibly matching TRBD1 (5 bases). The CDR3 has 11 amino acids. V lost 1 base and J lost 15, with 10 bases in between. Germline loops: CDR1 MDHEN, CDR2 SYDVKM. The CDR3 DNA follows: TGTGCCAGCAGTTTATTTGGGGCCGGGTTCTTC. Translating gives CASSLFGAGFF.

CDR3 coding DNA: TGTGCCAGCTGGGCTAGCGGGAGTTACGAGCAGTACTTC. It encodes CASWASGSYEQYF. The genes are TRBV6-6 and TRBJ2-7; TRBD2 matches at 10 bases. The CDR3 sequence is 13 residues long. V was clipped by 8 bases and J by 4 bases; unmatched bases: 5. Germline V gene data show CDR1 as MNHNY and CDR2 as SVGAGI (reference sequence).

The rearrangement links TRBV6-5 to TRBJ1-3, with 10 bases identical to TRBD1. The CDR3 covers 15 residues. Trimming cost V 6 bases and J 2 bases; bases outside gene matches: 4. CDR1 MNHEY and CDR2 SVGAGI come from the germline V gene. CDR3 sequence: CASRGGTGAGNTIYF. The CDR3 nucleotides read TGTGCCAGCAGGGGCGGGACAGGGGCTGGAAACACCATATATTTT.